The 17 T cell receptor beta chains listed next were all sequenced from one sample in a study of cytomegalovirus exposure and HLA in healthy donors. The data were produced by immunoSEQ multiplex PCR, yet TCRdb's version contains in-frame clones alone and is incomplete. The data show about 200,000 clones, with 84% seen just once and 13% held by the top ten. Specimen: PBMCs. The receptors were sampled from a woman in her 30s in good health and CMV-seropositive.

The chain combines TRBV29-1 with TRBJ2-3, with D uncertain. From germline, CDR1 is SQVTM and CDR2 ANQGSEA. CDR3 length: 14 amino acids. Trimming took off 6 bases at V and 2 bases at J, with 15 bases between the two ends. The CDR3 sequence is CSVGRQVLTDTQYF. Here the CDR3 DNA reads TGCAGCGTCGGCCGGCAGGTTCTCACAGATACGCAGTATTTT.

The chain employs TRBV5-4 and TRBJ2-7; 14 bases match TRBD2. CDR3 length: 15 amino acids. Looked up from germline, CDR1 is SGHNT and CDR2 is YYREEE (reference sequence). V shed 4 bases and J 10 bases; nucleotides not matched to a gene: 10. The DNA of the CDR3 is TGTGCCAGCAGCCTAACCGGGACTAGCGGGAGAGAACAGTACTTC. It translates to CASSLTGTSGREQYF.

CDR3 region: CASSLDSGGPDTQYF. In DNA, the CDR3 is TGTGCCAGCAGTTTAGACAGCGGGGGGCCAGATACGCAGTATTTT. The rearrangement uses TRBV27 and TRBJ2-3; 9 positions match TRBD2. Germline assignment: CDR1 MNHEY and CDR2 SMNVEV (reference sequence). This CDR3 contains 15 residues. Trimming removed 2 bases from V and 4 bases from J; junction bases left unmatched: 4.

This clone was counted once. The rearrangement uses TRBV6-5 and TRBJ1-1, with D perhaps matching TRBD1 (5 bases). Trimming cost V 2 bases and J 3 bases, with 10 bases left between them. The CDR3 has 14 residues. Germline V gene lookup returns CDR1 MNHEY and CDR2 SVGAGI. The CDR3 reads CASSYGGLDTEAFF. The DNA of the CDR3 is TGTGCCAGCAGTTACGGGGGACTGGACACTGAAGCTTTCTTT.

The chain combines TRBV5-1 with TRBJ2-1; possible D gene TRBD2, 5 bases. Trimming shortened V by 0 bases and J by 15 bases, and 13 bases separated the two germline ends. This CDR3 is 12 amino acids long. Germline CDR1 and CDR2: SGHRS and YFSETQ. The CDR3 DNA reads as TGCGCCAGCAGCTTGGTCCAGGAGGATCTGTTCTTC. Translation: CASSLVQEDLFF.

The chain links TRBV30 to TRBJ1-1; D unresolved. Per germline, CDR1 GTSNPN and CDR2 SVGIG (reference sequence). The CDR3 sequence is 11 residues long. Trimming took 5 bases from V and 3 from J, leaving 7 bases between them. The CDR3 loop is CAWDRDTEAFF. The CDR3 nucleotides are TGTGCCTGGGACCGGGACACTGAAGCTTTCTTT.

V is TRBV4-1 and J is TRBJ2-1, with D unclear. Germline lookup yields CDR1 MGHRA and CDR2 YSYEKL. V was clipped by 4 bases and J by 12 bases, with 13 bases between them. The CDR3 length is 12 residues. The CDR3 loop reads CASSLSGALQFF. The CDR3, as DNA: TGCGCCAGCAGCCTTTCCGGTGCTCTGCAGTTCTTC.

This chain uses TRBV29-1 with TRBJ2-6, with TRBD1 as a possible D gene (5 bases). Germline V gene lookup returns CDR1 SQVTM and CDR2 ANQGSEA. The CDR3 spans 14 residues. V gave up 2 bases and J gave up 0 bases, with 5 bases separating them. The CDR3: CSVERGSGANVLTF. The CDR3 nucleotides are TGCAGCGTTGAAAGGGGCTCTGGGGCCAACGTCCTGACTTTC.

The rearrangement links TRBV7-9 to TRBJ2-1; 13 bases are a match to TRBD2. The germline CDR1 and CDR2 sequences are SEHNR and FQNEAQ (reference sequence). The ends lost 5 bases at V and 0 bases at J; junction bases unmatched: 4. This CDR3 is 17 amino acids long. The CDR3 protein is CASSPRTSGSSYNEQFF. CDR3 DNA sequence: TGTGCCAGCAGCCCGAGGACTAGCGGGAGCTCCTACAATGAGCAGTTCTTC.

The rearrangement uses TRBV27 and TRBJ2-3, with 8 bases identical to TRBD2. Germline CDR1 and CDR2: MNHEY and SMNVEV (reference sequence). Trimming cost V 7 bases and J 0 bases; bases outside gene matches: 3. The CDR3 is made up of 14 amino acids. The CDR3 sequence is CASKGLASTDTQYF. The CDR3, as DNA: TGTGCCAGCAAAGGACTAGCTAGCACAGATACGCAGTATTTT.

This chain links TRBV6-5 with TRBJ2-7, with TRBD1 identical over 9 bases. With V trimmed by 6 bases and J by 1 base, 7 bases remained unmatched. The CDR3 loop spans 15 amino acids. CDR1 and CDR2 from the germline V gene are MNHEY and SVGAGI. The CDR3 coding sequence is TGTGCCAGCAGCCGACAGGGGGTCACTTCCTACGAGCAGTACTTC. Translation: CASSRQGVTSYEQYF.

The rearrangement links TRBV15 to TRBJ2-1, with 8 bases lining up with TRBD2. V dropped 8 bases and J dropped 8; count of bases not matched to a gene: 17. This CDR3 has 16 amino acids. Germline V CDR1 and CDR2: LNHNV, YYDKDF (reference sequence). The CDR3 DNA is TGTGCCACCGCAACTACACGGGGACTAGTAGGCCATGAGCAGTTCTTC. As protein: CATATTRGLVGHEQFF.

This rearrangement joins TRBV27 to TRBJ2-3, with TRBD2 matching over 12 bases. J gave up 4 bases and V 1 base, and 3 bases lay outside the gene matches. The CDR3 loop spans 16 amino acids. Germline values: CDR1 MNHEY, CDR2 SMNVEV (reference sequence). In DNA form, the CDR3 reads TGTGCCAGCAGTTTATTGCTAGCGGGGGGGGCAGATACGCAGTATTTT. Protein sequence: CASSLLLAGGADTQYF.

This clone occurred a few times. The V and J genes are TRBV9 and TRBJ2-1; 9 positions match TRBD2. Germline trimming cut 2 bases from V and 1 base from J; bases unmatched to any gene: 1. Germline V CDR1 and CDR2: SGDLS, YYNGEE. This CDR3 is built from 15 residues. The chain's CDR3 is CASSVSGSSYNEQFF. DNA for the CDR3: TGTGCCAGCAGCGTTAGCGGGAGTTCCTACAATGAGCAGTTCTTC.

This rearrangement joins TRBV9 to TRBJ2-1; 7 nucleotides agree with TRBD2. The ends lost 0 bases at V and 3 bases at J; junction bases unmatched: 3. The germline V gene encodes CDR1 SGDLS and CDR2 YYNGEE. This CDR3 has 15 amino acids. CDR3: CASSVEWGGYNEQFF. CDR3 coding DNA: TGTGCCAGCAGCGTAGAATGGGGGGGCTACAATGAGCAGTTCTTC.

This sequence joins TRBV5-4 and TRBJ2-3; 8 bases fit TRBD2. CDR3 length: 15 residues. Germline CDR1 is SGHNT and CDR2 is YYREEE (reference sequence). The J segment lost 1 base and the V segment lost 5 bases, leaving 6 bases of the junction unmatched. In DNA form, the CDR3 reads TGTGCCAGCAGGAAGCGGGAGACGGGCACAGATACGCAGTATTTT. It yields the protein CASRKRETGTDTQYF.

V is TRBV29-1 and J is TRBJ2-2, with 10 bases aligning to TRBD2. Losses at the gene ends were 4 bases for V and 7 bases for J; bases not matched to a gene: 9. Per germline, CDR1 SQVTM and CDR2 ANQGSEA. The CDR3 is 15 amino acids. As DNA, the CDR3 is TGCAGCGTTGCCCAATCTAGCGGGAGAATCGGGGAGCTGTTTTTT. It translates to CSVAQSSGRIGELFF.